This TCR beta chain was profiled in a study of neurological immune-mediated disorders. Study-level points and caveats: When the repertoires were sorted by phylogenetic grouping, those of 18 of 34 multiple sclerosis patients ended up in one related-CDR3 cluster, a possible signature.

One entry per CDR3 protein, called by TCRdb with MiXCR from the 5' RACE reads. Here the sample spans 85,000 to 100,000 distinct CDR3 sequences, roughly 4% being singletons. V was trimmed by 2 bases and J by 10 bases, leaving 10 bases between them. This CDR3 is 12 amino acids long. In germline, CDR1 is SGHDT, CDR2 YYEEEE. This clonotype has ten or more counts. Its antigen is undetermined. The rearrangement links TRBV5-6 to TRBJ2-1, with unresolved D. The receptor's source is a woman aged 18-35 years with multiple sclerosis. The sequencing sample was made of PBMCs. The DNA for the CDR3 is TGTGCCAGCAGCTTAGGAAGGTCCGAGCAGTTCTTC. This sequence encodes CASSLGRSEQFF.